The text below deals with one TCR beta chain. This sample was included in a study of blood T cell repertoires in COVID-19. The wider study: Acute and convalescent COVID-19 specimens originated in the United States, Italy and Spain. The analysed material was cDNA or gDNA that came from T cells, B-cell-depleted T cells, or PBMCs.

Study processing details: Amplifying reference gene primers gave estimates of nucleated cell counts. Measured with immunoSEQ multiplex PCR; TCRdb has only the in-frame clones, and not every one. V, J and clone size reflect that table, while D and trimming were determined from the DNA. The repertoire consists of 100,000 to 150,000 clones, with around 88% occurring once and the leading ten covering roughly 18%. Trimming cost V 1 base and J 2 bases, with 6 bases left between them. The CDR3 is 13 residues long. The V gene's germline CDR1 is SGHTA and CDR2 FQGNSA. The sample was peripheral blood. This TCR derives from a man between 45 and 60 years old with active or convalescent COVID-19. The rearrangement joins TRBV7-2 to TRBJ2-7; the D is unclear. The CDR3 DNA reads as TGTGCCAGCAGCTTAGACTCCACCTACGAGCAGTACTTC. Residues: CASSLDSTYEQYF.